Presented here are 23 T cell receptor beta chains from one specimen sequenced in a study of identical twins. TCRdb re-derived calls from the 5' RACE reads in MiXCR, one entry per CDR3 protein. The table includes 500,000 to 700,000 distinct CDR3 sequences, 7% to 7.5% detected once. These same data were also listed under a study on yellow fever vaccine responses in identical twins.

The source material was PBMCs. These receptors were collected from a woman between 18 and 29 years old in good health.

In its sample, this clonotype was seen many times. This sequence joins TRBV5-5 and TRBJ2-4; 7 bases are shared with TRBD2. V was pared by 4 bases and J by 8 bases, with 9 bases of the junction left unmatched. The CDR3 length is 14 residues. Germline loops: CDR1 SGHKS, CDR2 YYEKEE (reference sequence). CDR3 DNA sequence: TGTGCCAGCAGCGGCGGGGGAGTTCGGGACATTCAGTACTTC. It codes for CASSGGGVRDIQYF.

This chain uses TRBV7-3 with TRBJ2-1; 10 bases map to TRBD1. Germline V gene lookup returns CDR1 SGHTA and CDR2 FQGTGA. The CDR3 totals 15 residues. The V and J ends lost 2 bases and 8 bases, in that order; junction bases with no gene match: 6. CDR3 nucleotides: TGTGCCAGCAGCTTAGTCCCGGGACAGGGGTATGAGCAGTTCTTC. This codes for CASSLVPGQGYEQFF.

This clonotype was picked up many times. The gene calls are TRBV24-1 and TRBJ2-3, with D possibly matching TRBD2 (6 bases). Germline V gene data show CDR1 as KGHDR and CDR2 as SFDVKD. The V end lost 8 bases, the J end lost 0 bases, and 11 bases lay between the germline ends. This CDR3 comprises 14 residues. The chain's CDR3 is CATKGTPSTDTQYF. In nucleotides, the CDR3 is TGTGCCACCAAGGGGACTCCTAGCACAGATACGCAGTATTTT.

This clonotype came up a few times. The V and J genes are TRBV20-1 and TRBJ2-7; 8 bases line up with TRBD2. This CDR3 contains 13 residues. The junction had 5 bases not matched to a gene; V was cut back by 5 bases and J by 2 bases. Germline V gene data show CDR1 as DFQATT and CDR2 as SNEGSKA (reference sequence). CDR3 region: CSAPGTRAYEQYF. For the CDR3, the DNA is TGCAGTGCTCCCGGGACTAGAGCCTACGAGCAGTACTTC.

The chain joins TRBV5-1 to TRBJ2-7; D call uncertain. Trimming pared 0 bases from V and 4 bases from J, leaving 11 bases between. This CDR3 spans 14 amino acids. CDR1 and CDR2 from the germline V gene are SGHRS and YFSETQ. CDR3 residues: CASSLGLEAYEQYV. In nucleotides, the CDR3 is TGCGCCAGCAGCTTGGGTCTCGAAGCGTACGAGCAGTACGTC.

V gene TRBV14 combines with J gene TRBJ2-6; perhaps TRBD2 as D (5 bases). The CDR3 contains 17 residues. Germline assignment: CDR1 SGHDN and CDR2 FVKESK. Trimming shortened V by 3 bases and J by 0 bases, and 12 bases separated the two germline ends. Here the CDR3 DNA reads TGTGCCAGCAGCCAGTTTACGGGAACCTCTGGGGCCAACGTCCTGACTTTC. Its translation: CASSQFTGTSGANVLTF.

This clonotype was recorded at least ten times. The chain combines TRBV29-1 with TRBJ1-1; D is possibly TRBD1 (5 bases). The CDR3 is 12 residues long. The germline V and J ends were trimmed by 5 bases and 6 bases, with 13 bases remaining between them. Germline lookup yields CDR1 SQVTM and CDR2 ANQGSEA. Written as DNA, the CDR3 is TGCAGCGTTTGGGCAGGGACTTCTGAAGCTTTCTTT. This gives the protein CSVWAGTSEAFF.

This clonotype was seen many times. V and J are TRBV7-9 and TRBJ2-2; 9 nucleotides line up with TRBD2. Germline CDR1 SEHNR, CDR2 FQNEAQ (reference sequence). V gave up 5 bases and J gave up 1 base; unmatched junction bases: 5. CDR3 length: 16 amino acids. DNA of the CDR3: TGTGCCAGCAGCGTACCTAGCGGGGTGAACACCGGGGAGCTGTTTTTT. It encodes CASSVPSGVNTGELFF.

This clonotype has only a few counts. This chain connects TRBV24-1 to TRBJ1-2; D is undetermined. Trimming cost V 2 bases and J 1 base, with 4 bases left between them. The CDR3 length is 13 residues. Per germline, CDR1 KGHDR and CDR2 SFDVKD. The CDR3 here is CATSDSINYGYTF. Here the CDR3 DNA reads TGTGCCACCAGTGATTCTATTAACTATGGCTACACCTTC.

In its sample, this clonotype was seen a few times. The chain employs TRBV3-1 and TRBJ1-5, with D unresolved. This CDR3 is 15 amino acids long. Trimming took 0 bases from V and 4 from J, leaving 10 bases between them. Germline V gene data show CDR1 as LGHDT and CDR2 as YNNKEL (reference sequence). The CDR3 protein is CASSQEASLNQPQHF. CDR3 DNA: TGTGCCAGCAGCCAAGAGGCCAGCTTAAATCAGCCCCAGCATTTT.

The sample holds many counts of this clonotype. The chain joins TRBV7-2 to TRBJ2-1; 9 nucleotides align to TRBD2. The CDR3 totals 12 residues. J gave up 14 bases and V 5 bases, and 7 bases lay outside the gene matches. Germline V gene data show CDR1 as SGHTA and CDR2 as FQGNSA. The chain's CDR3 is CASSPGLASEFF. CDR3 nucleotides: TGTGCCAGCAGCCCCGGACTAGCGTCGGAGTTCTTC.

The table lists this clonotype with many counts. V gene TRBV12-3 or TRBV12-4 combines with J gene TRBJ2-2; 10 bases map to TRBD2. This CDR3 contains 12 residues. The V gene end was trimmed by 11 bases and the J gene end by 8 bases; junction bases not matched to a gene: 5. The CDR3 nucleotides read TGTGCCGGTTCTAGCGGGAGTGGGGAGCTGTTTTTT. It codes for CAGSSGSGELFF.

V usage is TRBV20-1 and J usage is TRBJ1-1; D gene ambiguous. Germline CDR1 and CDR2: DFQATT and SNEGSKA (reference sequence). This CDR3 spans 16 amino acids. Trimming cost V 3 bases and J 0 bases, with 17 bases left between them. Here the CDR3 DNA reads TGCAGTGCTAGTACCCTCAATAGCCCCTTGAACACTGAAGCTTTCTTT. It is translated as CSASTLNSPLNTEAFF.

This clonotype has a count of ten or more. This chain links TRBV11-3 with TRBJ2-2; 7 bases are a match to TRBD1. V trimming: 6 bases; J trimming: 2 bases; junction bases outside the gene matches: 3. This CDR3 has 14 amino acids. Germline V gene data show CDR1 as SGHNT and CDR2 as YENEEA. The CDR3 DNA sequence: TGTGCCAGCAGGGGACAGAAAAACACCGGGGAGCTGTTTTTT. Translated, it gives CASRGQKNTGELFF.

This clonotype was counted a few times. The CDR3 sequence is CASSQDRGLAGDEDTQYF. CDR3 sequence (DNA): TGCGCCAGCAGCCAAGATCGTGGACTAGCGGGAGATGAAGATACGCAGTATTTT. The chain has TRBV4-1 and TRBJ2-3, with TRBD2 identical over 13 bases. Germline assignment: CDR1 MGHRA and CDR2 YSYEKL. Trimming removed 0 bases from V and 5 bases from J; junction bases left unmatched: 8. There are 18 residues in the CDR3.

The chain recombines TRBV7-9 with TRBJ2-5; 11 nucleotides match TRBD1. V gave up 8 bases and J gave up 5 bases; unmatched junction bases: 7. The length of the CDR3 is 14 residues. CDR1 is SEHNR and CDR2 is FQNEAQ in the germline V gene (reference sequence). CDR3 residues: CASGQGARLETQYF. The CDR3 region has the DNA TGTGCCAGCGGACAGGGGGCTCGATTGGAGACCCAGTACTTC.

This clonotype was recorded many times. The chain couples TRBV5-1 to TRBJ1-1; no definite D call. Germline loops: CDR1 SGHRS, CDR2 YFSETQ. This CDR3 spans 13 amino acids. The V end was cut by 0 bases, the J end by 10 bases, with 13 bases between. This chain's CDR3 is CASSLGLAGVAFF. In DNA form, the CDR3 reads TGCGCCAGCAGCTTGGGACTAGCCGGAGTAGCTTTCTTT.

The CDR3 is CASSEIPEWKVNEQFF. The DNA of the CDR3 is TGCGCCAGCAGTGAGATACCAGAGTGGAAAGTCAATGAGCAGTTCTTC. V usage is TRBV10-1 and J usage is TRBJ2-1; D gene uncertain. CDR3 size: 16 residues. Trimming took off 2 bases at V and 6 bases at J, with 17 bases between the two ends. From germline, CDR1 is WNHNN and CDR2 SYGVQD (reference sequence).

The chain is built from TRBV24-1 and TRBJ2-3; 10 nucleotides agree with TRBD2. CDR1 is KGHDR, CDR2 SFDVKD, per germline. The ends lost 4 bases at V and 2 bases at J; junction bases unmatched: 5. The CDR3 has 16 amino acids. The CDR3 reads CATSEETSGYTDTQYF. CDR3 in DNA: TGTGCCACCAGTGAGGAGACTAGCGGGTACACAGATACGCAGTATTTT.

This clonotype was observed many times. The chain links TRBV24-1 to TRBJ2-1, with TRBD2 matching 10 bases. Germline V lookup: CDR1 KGHDR, CDR2 SFDVKD. CDR3 length equals 16 residues. Trimming removed 2 bases from V and 9 bases from J; junction bases left unmatched: 9. DNA for the CDR3: TGTGCCACCAGTGATTCTGAGCGGGGGGGCCTGGTTGAGCAGTTCTTC. It is translated as CATSDSERGGLVEQFF.

Only a few counts were recorded for this clonotype. The chain links TRBV5-1 to TRBJ2-5; 7 bases line up with TRBD2. V gave up 4 bases and J gave up 4 bases; unmatched junction bases: 10. Germline V gene lookup returns CDR1 SGHRS and CDR2 YFSETQ. This CDR3 is built from 15 residues. CDR3 sequence (DNA): TGCGCCAGCAGCCTCGGGGCGACTAGCCGAGAGACCCAGTACTTC. It translates to CASSLGATSRETQYF.

This clonotype was recorded at least ten times. The chain uses TRBV12-3 or TRBV12-4 and TRBJ2-1, with 7 positions matching TRBD2. V shed 2 bases and J 3 bases; nucleotides not matched to a gene: 7. The CDR3 has 16 residues. CDR3 in amino acids: CASSLYRGGSYNEQFF. The DNA of the CDR3 is TGTGCCAGCAGTTTATATCGGGGCGGGAGCTACAATGAGCAGTTCTTC.

This chain joins TRBV5-5 and TRBJ2-1; D gene ambiguous. The CDR3 contains 13 residues. V lost 2 bases, J lost 7 bases, and 10 bases lay in between. Germline values: CDR1 SGHKS, CDR2 YYEKEE (reference sequence). The CDR3 loop is CASSFYVGNEQFF. The CDR3 nucleotides are TGTGCCAGCAGCTTCTATGTTGGAAATGAGCAGTTCTTC.